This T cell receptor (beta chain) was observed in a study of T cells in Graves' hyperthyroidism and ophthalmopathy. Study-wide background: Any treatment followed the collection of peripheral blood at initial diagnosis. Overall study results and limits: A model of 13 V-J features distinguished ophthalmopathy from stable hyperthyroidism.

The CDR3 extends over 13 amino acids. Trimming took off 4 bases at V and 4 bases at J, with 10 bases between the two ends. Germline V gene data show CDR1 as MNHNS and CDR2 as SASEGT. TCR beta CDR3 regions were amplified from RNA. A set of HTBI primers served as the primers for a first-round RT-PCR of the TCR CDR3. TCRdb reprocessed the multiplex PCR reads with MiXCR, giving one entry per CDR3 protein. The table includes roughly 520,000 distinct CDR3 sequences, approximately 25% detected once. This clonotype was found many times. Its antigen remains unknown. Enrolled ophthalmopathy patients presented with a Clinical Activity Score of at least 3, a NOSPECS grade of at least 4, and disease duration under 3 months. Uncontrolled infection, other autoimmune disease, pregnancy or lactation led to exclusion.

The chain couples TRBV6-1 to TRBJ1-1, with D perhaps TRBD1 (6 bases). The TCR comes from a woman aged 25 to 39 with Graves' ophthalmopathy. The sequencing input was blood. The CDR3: CASSAVRGTEAFF. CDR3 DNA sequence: TGTGCCAGCAGTGCTGTCAGGGGCACTGAAGCTTTCTTT.